A single T cell receptor (beta chain) is shown here with its context. Its antigen remains unidentified. This specimen comes from a study of chemoradiotherapy in HPV16-positive cancers. Overall study findings and caveats: Only two HPV16-positive patients supplied the functional HPV-specificity definition. Non-HPV-specific T cells did not expand in tumors during treatment, whereas candidate HPV-specific clones and E7-related motifs did. In HPV16-positive patients, HPV-responsive T-cell expansion tracked better recurrence-free survival.

Only in-frame clones appear in the TCRdb table, and some are missing; sequencing was by immunoSEQ multiplex PCR. The profile covers about 33,000 clones, with 86% appearing a single time and around 1.9% taken by the ten largest. Repeated repertoire sampling spanned the course of chemoradiotherapy. The germline V gene has CDR1 MDHEN and CDR2 SYDVKM. Trimming stripped 5 bases from V and 4 bases from J, with 20 bases between. CDR3 size: 16 residues. The chain has TRBV28 and TRBJ1-1; D unclear. Sample: blood, taken from a patient who underwent chemoradiotherapy. The TCR originated in a human donor with HPV-associated anogenital cancer. The CDR3 reads CASSPRNAYRGTEAFF. The CDR3 bases are TGTGCCAGCAGTCCGCGAAACGCTTATCGTGGCACTGAAGCTTTCTTT.